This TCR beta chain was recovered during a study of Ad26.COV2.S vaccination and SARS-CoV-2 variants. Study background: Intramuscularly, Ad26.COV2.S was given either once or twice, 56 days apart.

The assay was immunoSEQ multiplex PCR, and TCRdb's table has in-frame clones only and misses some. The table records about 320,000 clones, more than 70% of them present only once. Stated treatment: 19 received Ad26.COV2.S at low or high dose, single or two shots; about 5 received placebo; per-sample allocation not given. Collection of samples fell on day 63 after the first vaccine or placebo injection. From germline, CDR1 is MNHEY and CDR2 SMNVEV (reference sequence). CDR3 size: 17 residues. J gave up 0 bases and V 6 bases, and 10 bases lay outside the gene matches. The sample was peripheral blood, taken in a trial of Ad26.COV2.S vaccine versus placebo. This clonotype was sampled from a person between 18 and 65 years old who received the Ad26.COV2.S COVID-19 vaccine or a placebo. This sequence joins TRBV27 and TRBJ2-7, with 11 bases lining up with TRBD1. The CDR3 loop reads CASSPGQGVVSSYEQYF. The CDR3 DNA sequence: TGTGCCAGCAGCCCGGGACAGGGGGTCGTTAGCTCCTACGAGCAGTACTTC.